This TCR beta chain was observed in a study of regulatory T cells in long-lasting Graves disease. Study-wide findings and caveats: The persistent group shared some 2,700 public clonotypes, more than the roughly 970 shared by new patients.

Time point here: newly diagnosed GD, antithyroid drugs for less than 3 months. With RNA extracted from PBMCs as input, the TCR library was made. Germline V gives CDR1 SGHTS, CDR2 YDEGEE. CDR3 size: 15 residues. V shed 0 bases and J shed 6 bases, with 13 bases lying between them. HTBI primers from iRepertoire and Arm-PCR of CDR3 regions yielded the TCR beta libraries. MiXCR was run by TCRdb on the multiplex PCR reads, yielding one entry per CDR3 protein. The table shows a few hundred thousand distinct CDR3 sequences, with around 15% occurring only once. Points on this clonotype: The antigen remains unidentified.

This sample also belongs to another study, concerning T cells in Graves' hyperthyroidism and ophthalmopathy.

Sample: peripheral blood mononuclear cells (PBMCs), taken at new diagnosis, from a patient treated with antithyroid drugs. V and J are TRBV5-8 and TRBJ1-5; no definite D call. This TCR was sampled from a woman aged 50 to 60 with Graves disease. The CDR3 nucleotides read TGTGCCAGCAGCTTGGGTGTCGGAACCGGTCAGCCCCAGCATTTT. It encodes CASSLGVGTGQPQHF. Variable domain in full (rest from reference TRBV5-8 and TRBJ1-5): EAGVTQSPTHLIKTRGQQATLRCSPISGHTSVYWYQQALGLGLQFLLWYDEGEERNRGNFPPRFSGRQFPNYSSELNVNALELEDSALYLCASSLGVGTGQPQHFGDGTRLSIL.